This T cell receptor (beta chain) was sequenced in a study of blood T cell repertoires in COVID-19. This CDR3 is 13 amino acids long. Germline V gene data show CDR1 as MGHDK and CDR2 as SYGVNS. Trimming took 3 bases from V and 9 from J; bases not matched to a gene: 5. The assay was immunoSEQ multiplex PCR, and TCRdb's table has in-frame clones only and misses some. The data show about 99,000 clones, roughly 90% seen once. J is TRBJ1-5 and V is TRBV25-1; 7 positions agree with TRBD1. This receptor was identified in an older woman with acute or convalescent COVID-19. Sequenced input: peripheral blood. In DNA form, the CDR3 reads TGTGCCAGCAGTGATCCAGGGGGAGGGCCCCAGCATTTT. It encodes CASSDPGGGPQHF.